Listed here are 27 T cell receptor beta chains from one sample, sequenced in a study of blood T cell repertoires in COVID-19. Here immunoSEQ multiplex PCR was the method, and the copy in TCRdb shows in-frame clones only, minus some. The profile shows some 80,000 clones, 60% to 85% of them singletons. The sample comprised peripheral blood. Receptors originate from a human donor in a cohort sampled during active COVID-19.

This chain links TRBV27 with TRBJ1-4, with D hard to call. V gave up 6 bases and J gave up 8 bases, with 19 bases separating them. Germline-derived CDR1 and CDR2 are MNHEY and SMNVEV (reference sequence). This CDR3 spans 15 amino acids. In DNA, the CDR3 is TGTGCCAGCAGCTCTCGCGACGGGTCAAAGGAAAAACTGTTTTTT. Translating gives CASSSRDGSKEKLFF.

V usage is TRBV29-1 and J usage is TRBJ2-1; 7 bases match TRBD1. Germline CDR1 is SQVTM and CDR2 is ANQGSEA. The V and J ends lost 1 base and 3 bases, in that order; junction bases with no gene match: 3. The CDR3 is 14 amino acids. CDR3 region: CSVEGQGVYNEQFF. The DNA of the CDR3 is TGCAGCGTTGAAGGGCAGGGGGTCTACAATGAGCAGTTCTTC.

This chain links TRBV13 with TRBJ2-1, with 13 nucleotides matching TRBD2. V trimming: 4 bases; J trimming: 2 bases; junction bases outside the gene matches: 11. Per the germline V gene, CDR1 is PRHDT and CDR2 is FYEKMQ (reference sequence). This CDR3 is 19 amino acids long. CDR3 protein: CASSSYPGLAGATYNEQFF. The CDR3 DNA reads TGTGCCAGCAGCTCCTACCCCGGACTAGCGGGGGCTACCTACAATGAGCAGTTCTTC.

This clone was counted a single time. J is TRBJ1-1 and V is TRBV28; the D gene is possibly TRBD1 (6 bases). Germline CDR1 reads MDHEN; CDR2 reads SYDVKM. The CDR3 length is 13 residues. Trimming stripped 6 bases from V and 1 base from J, with 9 bases between. CDR3 nucleotides: TGTGCCAGCAGCTGGGGGCAGAACACTGAAGCTTTCTTT. It translates to CASSWGQNTEAFF.

This clone was detected ten times or more. This rearrangement joins TRBV9 to TRBJ1-6; D is perhaps TRBD1 (5 bases). V shed 0 bases and J shed 10 bases, with 23 bases lying between them. Germline V gene data show CDR1 as SGDLS and CDR2 as YYNGEE. This CDR3 spans 18 amino acids. The CDR3 DNA follows: TGTGCCAGCAGCGTAGATTTAGTTGTGATGGACAATTGGTCACCCCTCCACTTT. This encodes CASSVDLVVMDNWSPLHF.

CDR3 nucleotides: TGTGCCAGCACCTACAGACAAGGGGAAGGATACAATGAGCAGTTCTTC. Protein product: CASTYRQGEGYNEQFF. This chain links TRBV27 with TRBJ2-1; weak D call: TRBD1 (5 bases). CDR3 length: 16 residues. From germline, CDR1 is MNHEY and CDR2 SMNVEV (reference sequence). V shed 7 bases and J shed 4 bases, with 20 bases lying between them.

This clone came up a few times. The rearrangement joins TRBV6-2 or TRBV6-3 to TRBJ1-1; 8 bases map to TRBD1. This CDR3 is built from 15 residues. Germline trimming cut 0 bases from V and 5 bases from J; bases unmatched to any gene: 5. Looked up from germline, CDR1 is MNHEY and CDR2 is SVGEGT. The CDR3 sequence: CASSYSLDRATEAFF. CDR3 DNA: TGTGCCAGCAGTTACTCGTTGGACAGGGCTACTGAAGCTTTCTTT.

This clone was counted a few times. The chain carries TRBV5-6 and TRBJ1-4; 9 positions match TRBD1. This CDR3 is 16 amino acids long. The V segment lost 4 bases and the J segment 3 bases; nucleotides outside the gene matches: 7. The germline V gene encodes CDR1 SGHDT and CDR2 YYEEEE. The CDR3 region is CASSRTGEWANEKLFF. The CDR3 DNA is TGTGCCAGCAGCCGGACAGGGGAGTGGGCTAATGAAAAACTGTTTTTT.

The chain recombines TRBV15 with TRBJ1-4, with TRBD1 matching 7 bases. Unmatched junction bases numbered 6, after V lost 0 bases and J lost 8 bases. The CDR3 consists of 15 residues. CDR1 is LNHNV, CDR2 YYDKDF, per germline (reference sequence). The CDR3 DNA is TGTGCCACCAGCAGAGACGAGGGGGCCGTAGAAAAACTGTTTTTT. It codes for CATSRDEGAVEKLFF.

This clone was counted only a few times. The V gene is TRBV27, the J gene TRBJ2-1; weak D call: TRBD1 (6 bases). V lost 3 bases and J lost 9, with 9 bases in between. The CDR3 runs 12 residues. Looked up from germline, CDR1 is MNHEY and CDR2 is SMNVEV (reference sequence). The chain's CDR3 is CASSFLGGEQFF. The CDR3 nucleotides read TGTGCCAGCAGTTTCCTAGGGGGTGAGCAGTTCTTC.

The V call is TRBV24-1, the J call TRBJ2-1, with 13 positions matching TRBD2. V lost 5 bases and J lost 9; bases outside the gene matches: 21. CDR1 and CDR2 (germline): KGHDR, SFDVKD. This CDR3 comprises 20 residues. The CDR3 is CATSGASAGLAGNFDVEQFF. The CDR3 bases are TGTGCCACCAGTGGGGCGTCCGCGGGACTAGCGGGAAATTTTGATGTTGAGCAGTTCTTC.

This clone occurred a few times. The CDR3 bases are TGTGCCAGCAGTCCTACAGGGGGTTGGACTGAAGCTTTCTTT. Amino acid sequence: CASSPTGGWTEAFF. The V call is TRBV27, the J call TRBJ1-1; 8 positions agree with TRBD1. The trim removed 5 bases at V and 5 bases at J, leaving 7 bases unmatched. The CDR3 length is 14 residues. Germline V gene data show CDR1 as MNHEY and CDR2 as SMNVEV (reference sequence).

The V gene is TRBV10-3, the J gene TRBJ2-1; a possible D gene is TRBD1 (5 bases). The CDR3 is 13 residues long. Trimming took 11 bases from V and 5 from J, leaving 16 bases between them. Germline CDR1 and CDR2: ENHRY and SYGVKD. DNA of the CDR3: TGTGCCCAGGCGTCAGGGCCGGACAATGAGCAGTTCTTC. Its translation: CAQASGPDNEQFF.

The V gene is TRBV7-2, the J gene TRBJ2-1, with TRBD2 identical over 12 bases. From germline, CDR1 is SGHTA and CDR2 FQGNSA. There are 18 residues in the CDR3. The J segment lost 0 bases and the V segment lost 5 bases, leaving 8 bases of the junction unmatched. CDR3 DNA sequence: TGTGCCAGCAGCGGAGGACTAGCGGGGACTTTCTCCTACAATGAGCAGTTCTTC. Translated: CASSGGLAGTFSYNEQFF.

V usage is TRBV27 and J usage is TRBJ1-1; D unclear. Germline CDR1 MNHEY, CDR2 SMNVEV (reference sequence). This CDR3 region has 13 residues. Trimming took 1 base from V and 3 from J, leaving 6 bases between them. CDR3 region: CASSLFGDTEAFF. The CDR3 DNA follows: TGTGCCAGCAGTTTATTCGGGGACACTGAAGCTTTCTTT.

For the CDR3, the DNA is TGTGCCAGCAGTTTAAGAGGAAATAATTCACCCCTCCACTTT. Encoded protein: CASSLRGNNSPLHF. The genes are TRBV27 and TRBJ1-6; D unresolved. V was clipped by 2 bases and J by 5 bases, with 7 bases between them. CDR1 MNHEY and CDR2 SMNVEV come from the germline V gene (reference sequence). This CDR3 spans 14 amino acids.

The rearrangement uses TRBV11-2 and TRBJ1-2; D unresolved. Germline lookup yields CDR1 SGHAT and CDR2 FQNNGV. There are 13 residues in the CDR3. Deletions cut 1 base from V and 4 bases from J, with 7 bases between. CDR3 nucleotide sequence: TGTGCCAGCAGCTTAGGCAGTGTCTATGGCTACACCTTC. This translates into CASSLGSVYGYTF.

The chain couples TRBV28 to TRBJ2-1; TRBD1 matches at 7 bases. Germline values: CDR1 MDHEN, CDR2 SYDVKM. V was pared by 6 bases and J by 2 bases, with 7 bases of the junction left unmatched. The CDR3 contains 15 residues. The CDR3 DNA reads as TGTGCCAGCAGCCTCACCGGGACAGCCTACAATGAGCAGTTCTTC. Protein: CASSLTGTAYNEQFF. Combining the CDR3 with reference TRBV28 and TRBJ2-1 gives the whole variable domain DVKVTQSSRYLVKRTGEKVFLECVQDMDHENMFWYRQDPGLGLRLIYFSYDVKMKEKGDIPEGYSVSREKKERFSLILESASTNQTSMYLCASSLTGTAYNEQFFGPGTRLTVL.

This chain uses TRBV9 with TRBJ2-3; 13 bases agree with TRBD2. This CDR3 region has 17 residues. Germline assignment: CDR1 SGDLS and CDR2 YYNGEE. After removal of 4 bases from V and 4 bases from J, the junction contained 9 bases not matched to a gene. CDR3 DNA: TGTGCCAGCAGCATACCACGGACTAGCGGGAGTCCAGATACGCAGTATTTT. Translating it yields CASSIPRTSGSPDTQYF.

The chain joins TRBV20-1 to TRBJ1-5; 7 bases are shared with TRBD1. V lost 3 bases to trimming and J lost 2 bases; unmatched junction nucleotides: 4. The CDR3 has 14 residues. Germline CDR1 is DFQATT and CDR2 is SNEGSKA (reference sequence). The CDR3 region is CSASDGQGNQPQHF. The CDR3, as DNA: TGCAGTGCTAGTGATGGACAGGGCAATCAGCCCCAGCATTTT.

This chain connects TRBV11-2 to TRBJ1-1, with D possibly TRBD1 on 6 matching bases. Trimming left V 4 bases short and J 0 bases short, with 6 bases between. The length of the CDR3 is 13 residues. Per the germline V gene, CDR1 is SGHAT and CDR2 is FQNNGV. As DNA, the CDR3 is TGTGCCAGCAGCTCAGGGGTGAACACTGAAGCTTTCTTT. Its protein is CASSSGVNTEAFF.

This rearrangement joins TRBV11-2 to TRBJ1-1; TRBD1 aligns across 10 bases. This CDR3 has 15 amino acids. Trimming cost V 5 bases and J 1 base; bases outside gene matches: 4. The germline CDR1 and CDR2 sequences are SGHAT and FQNNGV. Here the CDR3 DNA reads TGTGCCAGCAGCCCGCGACAGGGGGCGAACACTGAAGCTTTCTTT. This gives the protein CASSPRQGANTEAFF.

CDR3 in DNA: TGTGCCAGCAGCTTAGGAGGGAAACACTTTTCTGAAGCTTTCTTT. This gives the protein CASSLGGKHFSEAFF. The chain employs TRBV5-6 and TRBJ1-1; D not resolved. This CDR3 region has 15 residues. Germline CDR1 and CDR2: SGHDT and YYEEEE. V was pared by 2 bases and J by 6 bases, with 17 bases between. The full variable domain, rest sourced from reference TRBV5-6 and TRBJ1-1, is DAGVTQSPTHLIKTRGQQVTLRCSPKSGHDTVSWYQQALGQGPQFIFQYYEEEERQRGNFPDRFSGHQFPNYSSELNVNALLLGDSALYLCASSLGGKHFSEAFFGQGTRLTVV.

This chain uses TRBV27 with TRBJ2-2, with 9 bases lining up with TRBD2. Germline-derived CDR1 and CDR2 are MNHEY and SMNVEV (reference sequence). The CDR3 sequence is 21 residues long. After removal of 3 bases from V and 2 bases from J, the junction contained 19 bases not matched to a gene. The CDR3 loop reads CASSFPLTGPRTSANTGELFF. The CDR3 DNA is TGTGCCAGCAGTTTTCCCCTGACAGGGCCTAGGACTAGCGCAAACACCGGGGAGCTGTTTTTT.

This chain links TRBV4-2 with TRBJ1-3; 8 bases fit TRBD1. The CDR3 spans 18 residues. J gave up 0 bases and V 4 bases, and 11 bases lay outside the gene matches. Per germline, CDR1 LGHNA and CDR2 YNFKEQ. CDR3 sequence: CASSRGTGPDSSGNTIYF. The CDR3 coding sequence is TGTGCCAGCAGCCGGGGGACAGGTCCGGATTCCTCTGGAAACACCATATATTTT.

The CDR3 reads CASSQARTSGGAADTQYF. In nucleotides, the CDR3 is TGTGCCAGCAGCCAAGCCCGGACTAGCGGGGGGGCCGCAGATACGCAGTATTTT. V usage is TRBV3-1 (or the pseudogene TRBV3-2) and J usage is TRBJ2-3; 15 bases fit TRBD2. There are 18 residues in the CDR3. CDR1 is LGHDT, CDR2 YNNKEL, per germline (reference sequence). Losses at the gene ends were 1 base for V and 4 bases for J; bases not matched to a gene: 6.

V usage is TRBV9 and J usage is TRBJ1-1, with no clear D. V was clipped by 0 bases and J by 2 bases, with 11 bases between them. The germline V gene has CDR1 SGDLS and CDR2 YYNGEE. This CDR3 contains 15 residues. In DNA form, the CDR3 reads TGTGCCAGCAGCGTAGAAGTAGATAGTAACACTGAAGCTTTCTTT. This codes for CASSVEVDSNTEAFF.